The sequence of this T cell receptor beta chain was determined in a study of cytomegalovirus exposure and HLA in healthy donors. Overall study results and limits: The study found most TCR sequences rare, yet found some public TCRs in many donors. It was 164 TCR beta chains that were listed as cytomegalovirus-associated.

On this clone: The antigen is unknown.

Primers for the PCR totalled 60 Vbeta and 13 Jbeta. Per the original data handling: Later, an analysis found roughly 80 million unique TCR beta chains, and 10 million to 11 million of these were shared. TCRdb's copy holds only in-frame clones and misses some; the assay was immunoSEQ multiplex PCR. D and trimming were read from the DNA, whereas the V and J calls and clone size are those reported in that table. The sample lists 200,000 or so clones, approximately 81% occurring once. This CDR3 is 14 amino acids long. The ends lost 6 bases at V and 2 bases at J; junction bases unmatched: 7. Per germline, CDR1 MDHEN and CDR2 SYDVKM.

V and J are TRBV28 and TRBJ2-7, with 7 bases identical to TRBD1. The sequence was obtained from a man aged 25 to 40 in good health and CMV-seronegative. The sample consisted of PBMCs. CDR3: CASRETGTAYEQYF. The DNA of the CDR3 is TGTGCCAGCAGGGAGACAGGGACGGCCTACGAGCAGTACTTC.